The 21 T cell receptor beta chains below were found in one sample sequenced in a study of T cell changes during pregnancy in multiple sclerosis. This table comes from immunoSEQ multiplex PCR, and its TCRdb copy is limited to in-frame clones, with some not included. This sample yields 34,000 or so clones, of which 90% are seen a single time; roughly an eighth belongs to the top ten. Sample: CD8+ T cells from peripheral blood mononuclear cells, taken in the first trimester of pregnancy. Source of these receptors: a female donor with multiple sclerosis, enrolled in a pregnancy study.

The V gene is TRBV7-9, the J gene TRBJ1-1; the match to TRBD1 covers 12 bases. The V gene's germline CDR1 is SEHNR and CDR2 FQNEAQ (reference sequence). This CDR3 contains 17 residues. V was clipped by 3 bases and J by 5 bases; unmatched bases: 10. In DNA, the CDR3 is TGTGCCAGCAGCTTGGGACAGGGGGCTGGTATTAATACTGAAGCTTTCTTT. This translates into CASSLGQGAGINTEAFF.

The chain uses TRBV28 and TRBJ1-5, with D maybe TRBD1 (6 bases). There are 20 residues in the CDR3. Germline V gives CDR1 MDHEN, CDR2 SYDVKM. V was pared by 2 bases and J by 2 bases, with 25 bases between. The CDR3 sequence is CASSLDPAGTRGRGNQPQHF. The CDR3 nucleotides read TGTGCCAGCAGTTTAGACCCGGCCGGGACCAGGGGAAGGGGCAATCAGCCCCAGCATTTT. Full variable domain (remainder filled in from reference TRBV28 and TRBJ1-5): DVKVTQSSRYLVKRTGEKVFLECVQDMDHENMFWYRQDPGLGLRLIYFSYDVKMKEKGDIPEGYSVSREKKERFSLILESASTNQTSMYLCASSLDPAGTRGRGNQPQHFGDGTRLSIL.

J is TRBJ1-1 and V is TRBV28, with D maybe TRBD1 (5 bases). The germline V gene encodes CDR1 MDHEN and CDR2 SYDVKM. The CDR3 has 14 amino acids. The V gene lost 6 bases and the J gene lost 3 bases, with 14 bases spanning the gap. The CDR3 sequence: CASSVPGLYTEAFF. DNA for the CDR3: TGTGCCAGCAGCGTCCCGGGACTTTACACTGAAGCTTTCTTT. The whole variable domain, remainder taken from reference TRBV28 and TRBJ1-1, is DVKVTQSSRYLVKRTGEKVFLECVQDMDHENMFWYRQDPGLGLRLIYFSYDVKMKEKGDIPEGYSVSREKKERFSLILESASTNQTSMYLCASSVPGLYTEAFFGQGTRLTVV.

The V and J genes are TRBV14 and TRBJ2-7, with D hard to call. Trimming took 0 bases from V and 2 from J, leaving 17 bases between them. This CDR3 is built from 17 residues. Germline lookup yields CDR1 SGHDN and CDR2 FVKESK. The CDR3 region has the DNA TGTGCCAGCAGCCAAGATATTGGGCCAGGTGTAACCTACGAGCAGTACTTC. Residues: CASSQDIGPGVTYEQYF.

In its sample, this clone was seen once. J is TRBJ2-7 and V is TRBV5-5; D unclear. The CDR3 has 12 amino acids. Trimming left V 0 bases short and J 6 bases short, with 7 bases between. Per the germline V gene, CDR1 is SGHKS and CDR2 is YYEKEE (reference sequence). CDR3 residues: CASSLEAAEQYF. CDR3 nucleotides: TGTGCCAGCAGCTTGGAGGCGGCCGAGCAGTACTTC.

The chain is built from TRBV5-4 and TRBJ1-1; 8 nucleotides match TRBD1. This CDR3 comprises 11 residues. V lost 4 bases to trimming and J lost 11 bases; unmatched junction nucleotides: 4. Germline CDR1 and CDR2: SGHNT and YYREEE (reference sequence). This chain's CDR3 is CASSLRGRAFF. CDR3 bases: TGTGCCAGCAGCCTCAGGGGGCGGGCTTTCTTT.

The rearrangement joins TRBV28 to TRBJ2-1; 7 nucleotides align to TRBD2. Per the germline V gene, CDR1 is MDHEN and CDR2 is SYDVKM. The CDR3 sequence is 14 residues long. Trimming cost V 2 bases and J 6 bases; bases outside gene matches: 4. The CDR3 is CASSLIGGSNEQFF. CDR3 nucleotide sequence: TGTGCCAGCAGTTTAATCGGCGGGAGCAATGAGCAGTTCTTC. The full variable domain, rest sourced from reference TRBV28 and TRBJ2-1, is DVKVTQSSRYLVKRTGEKVFLECVQDMDHENMFWYRQDPGLGLRLIYFSYDVKMKEKGDIPEGYSVSREKKERFSLILESASTNQTSMYLCASSLIGGSNEQFFGPGTRLTVL.

The chain has TRBV7-8 and TRBJ2-1, with D uncertain. V gave up 5 bases and J gave up 10 bases, with 12 bases separating them. The V gene's germline CDR1 is SGHVS and CDR2 FQNEAQ. The CDR3 totals 12 residues. The CDR3 sequence is CASSGIAVEQFF. CDR3 coding DNA: TGTGCCAGCAGCGGCATAGCCGTCGAGCAGTTCTTC.

V and J are TRBV27 and TRBJ2-1; D not certain. Germline V gives CDR1 MNHEY, CDR2 SMNVEV (reference sequence). This CDR3 contains 14 residues. Trimming left V 6 bases short and J 6 bases short, with 15 bases between. The CDR3 coding sequence is TGTGCCAGCAGCCCCCTATTAAGTGGCAATGAGCAGTTCTTC. It translates to CASSPLLSGNEQFF.

The V gene is TRBV5-1, the J gene TRBJ2-2, with 10 bases matching TRBD2. V lost 0 bases to trimming and J lost 4 bases; unmatched junction nucleotides: 6. CDR3 length: 17 residues. Germline V gene lookup returns CDR1 SGHRS and CDR2 YFSETQ. CDR3 nucleotide sequence: TGCGCCAGCAGCTTGGCCCCTAGCGGGAGTTCCACCGGGGAGCTGTTTTTT. Its protein product is CASSLAPSGSSTGELFF.

The genes are TRBV6-4 and TRBJ2-1; D not certain. Germline CDR1 is MRHNA and CDR2 is SNTAGT. V dropped 2 bases and J dropped 0 bases, with 8 bases sitting between them. CDR3 length: 15 residues. The DNA of the CDR3 is TGTGCCAGCAGTGACACGGCTAGCTCCTACAATGAGCAGTTCTTC. It specifies CASSDTASSYNEQFF.

Written as DNA, the CDR3 is TGTGCCACGAGCCTGACAGAGAACACCGGGGAGCTGTTTTTT. This encodes CATSLTENTGELFF. The chain carries TRBV2 and TRBJ2-2, with a weak D call TRBD1 (5 bases). The V gene's germline CDR1 is SNHLY and CDR2 FYNNEI. This CDR3 is built from 14 residues. Trimming stripped 10 bases from V and 1 base from J, with 13 bases between. Variable domain in full (rest from reference TRBV2 and TRBJ2-2): EPEVTQTPSHQVTQMGQEVILRCVPISNHLYFYWYRQILGQKVEFLVSFYNNEISEKSEIFDDQFSVERPDGSNFTLKIRSTKLEDSAMYFCATSLTENTGELFFGEGSRLTVL.

The genes are TRBV2 and TRBJ2-1; TRBD1 matches at 8 bases. The CDR3 sequence is 14 residues long. The V gene's germline CDR1 is SNHLY and CDR2 FYNNEI. After removal of 3 bases from V and 12 bases from J, the junction contained 10 bases not matched to a gene. CDR3 amino acids: CASSDLNLQGVQFF. The CDR3 nucleotides read TGTGCCAGCAGTGACCTAAATTTACAGGGGGTGCAGTTCTTC.

This chain uses TRBV5-1 with TRBJ2-1; 7 bases fit TRBD1. The J segment lost 10 bases and the V segment lost 0 bases, leaving 13 bases of the junction unmatched. The CDR3 contains 16 residues. In germline, CDR1 is SGHRS, CDR2 YFSETQ. In DNA form, the CDR3 reads TGCGCCAGCAGCTTGGGACAGGGCTTGGGGGTAGGAGAGCAGTTCTTC. Its translation is CASSLGQGLGVGEQFF.

The chain employs TRBV10-3 and TRBJ2-7; a weak D match, TRBD2 (5 bases). The V end was cut by 2 bases, the J end by 6 bases, with 5 bases between. The germline gives CDR1 ENHRY, CDR2 SYGVKD. The CDR3 extends over 11 amino acids. The DNA of the CDR3 is TGTGCCATCAGTGAGGCGGGCGAGCAGTACTTC. Protein: CAISEAGEQYF.

This clone turned up a few times. The V and J genes are TRBV19 and TRBJ1-1; 9 bases fit TRBD1. Germline CDR1 LNHDA, CDR2 SQIVND (reference sequence). J was trimmed by 1 base and V by 4 bases; bases with no gene match: 7. The CDR3 consists of 16 residues. The CDR3 reads CASSNRDRAENTEAFF. CDR3 sequence (DNA): TGTGCCAGTAGTAACCGGGACAGGGCGGAGAACACTGAAGCTTTCTTT. The full variable domain, with the rest looked up from reference TRBV19 and TRBJ1-1, is DGGITQSPKYLFRKEGQNVTLSCEQNLNHDAMYWYRQDPGQGLRLIYYSQIVNDFQKGDIAEGYSVSREKKESFPLTVTSAQKNPTAFYLCASSNRDRAENTEAFFGQGTRLTVV.

CDR3 sequence: CASVEQVESYEQYF. For the CDR3, the DNA is TGTGCCAGCGTAGAGCAGGTAGAATCCTACGAGCAGTACTTC. V and J are TRBV28 and TRBJ2-7; D unresolved. V was trimmed by 8 bases and J by 1 base, leaving 15 bases between them. The CDR3 runs 14 residues. CDR1 is MDHEN and CDR2 is SYDVKM in the germline V gene.

The DNA of the CDR3 is TGTGCCAGCAGTAGGCGTTCGAGCGGGAGGGCCTCCAATGAGCAGTTCTTC. Its protein is CASSRRSSGRASNEQFF. The chain recombines TRBV28 with TRBJ2-1; 10 nucleotides align to TRBD2. The CDR3 loop spans 17 amino acids. Germline loops: CDR1 MDHEN, CDR2 SYDVKM. Trimming took 5 bases from V and 6 from J; bases not matched to a gene: 13.

The chain combines TRBV5-8 with TRBJ2-2, with 8 bases that match TRBD2. The junction had 8 bases not matched to a gene; V was cut back by 5 bases and J by 5 bases. Germline values: CDR1 SGHTS, CDR2 YDEGEE. There are 15 residues in the CDR3. The CDR3, as DNA: TGTGCCAGCAGTCCCGGGACTAGTGGTACCGGGGAGCTGTTTTTT. Translated, it gives CASSPGTSGTGELFF.

The genes are TRBV6-5 and TRBJ2-2; TRBD1 agrees at 8 bases. V gave up 2 bases and J gave up 6 bases; unmatched junction bases: 5. The CDR3 length is 15 residues. Germline V lookup: CDR1 MNHEY, CDR2 SVGAGI. The CDR3 sequence is CASSYGTGRAGELFF. The CDR3 bases are TGTGCCAGCAGTTACGGGACAGGAAGAGCCGGGGAGCTGTTTTTT.

This clone is medium-sized (0.01 to 0.1%) in the sample. The V and J genes are TRBV28 and TRBJ2-3, with a weak D call TRBD1 (6 bases). The CDR3 is 13 amino acids. V shed 9 bases and J shed 4 bases, with 14 bases lying between them. Per the germline V gene, CDR1 is MDHEN and CDR2 is SYDVKM. CDR3: CASTGQLPDTQYF. The CDR3 DNA reads TGTGCCAGTACAGGGCAACTTCCAGATACGCAGTATTTT.